This T cell receptor beta chain came from a study of T cells in localized non-small cell lung cancer. Remarks on this clone: Its antigen is unknown.

Repertoires were generated with immunoSEQ multiplex PCR, while TCRdb's copy carries only in-frame clones and drops some. Among 20,000 to 30,000 clones listed, 86% were seen once. Findings and limits, study-wide: A median of around 60 clones ranked among the top 100 in tumor appeared in adjacent lung.

Between the trimmed V and J ends, which lost 2 bases and 7 bases, there was a span of 9 bases. CDR1 SGHDT and CDR2 YYEEEE come from the germline V gene. The CDR3 consists of 12 residues. This TCR was recovered from a woman aged 40-75 years with stage I lung adenocarcinoma. The chain couples TRBV5-6 to TRBJ2-5; D uncertain. Sequenced material: peripheral blood, taken before any cancer treatment. Written as DNA, the CDR3 is TGTGCCAGCAGCTTTGCCCCAGGGACCCAGTACTTC. Protein sequence: CASSFAPGTQYF.